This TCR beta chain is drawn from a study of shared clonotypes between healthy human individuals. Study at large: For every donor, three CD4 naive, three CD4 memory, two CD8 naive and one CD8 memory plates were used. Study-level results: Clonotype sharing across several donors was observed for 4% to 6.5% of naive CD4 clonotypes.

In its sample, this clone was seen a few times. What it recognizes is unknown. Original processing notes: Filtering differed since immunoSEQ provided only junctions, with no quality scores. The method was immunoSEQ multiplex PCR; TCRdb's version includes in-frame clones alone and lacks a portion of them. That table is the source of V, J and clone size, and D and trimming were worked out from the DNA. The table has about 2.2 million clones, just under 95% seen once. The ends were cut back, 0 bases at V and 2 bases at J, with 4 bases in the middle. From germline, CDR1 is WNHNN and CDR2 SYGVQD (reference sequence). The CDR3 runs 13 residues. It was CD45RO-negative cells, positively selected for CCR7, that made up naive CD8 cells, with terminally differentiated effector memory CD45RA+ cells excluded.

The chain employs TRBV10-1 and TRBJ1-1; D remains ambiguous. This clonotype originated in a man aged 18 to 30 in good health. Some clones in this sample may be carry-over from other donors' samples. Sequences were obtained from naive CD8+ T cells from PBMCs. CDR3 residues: CASSESKNTEAFF. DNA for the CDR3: TGCGCCAGCAGTGAGTCAAAAAACACTGAAGCTTTCTTT.